This T cell receptor beta chain derives from a study of shared clonotypes between healthy human individuals (dated by TCRdb to the early 2020s). Regarding the research as a whole: The cohort comprised a couple of women and three men aged 18 to 49 years. For each donor, three plates each were used for CD4 naive and CD4 memory, two plates were used for CD8 naive, and one plate was used for CD8 memory. The study deeply sequenced blood TCR repertoires of several healthy adults to estimate repertoire size and the extent of clonotype sharing between individuals. Libraries were prepared and TCR repertoires were sequenced by different laboratories using diverse techniques, in order to increase sequencing depth and limit assay-specific biases. Between about 0.8 and 9.5 billion PBMCs per donor were obtained by leukapheresis. The paper's findings and limits, for the study overall: Clonotypes shared by all four sorted-subset donors showed higher generation probabilities than non-shared clonotypes. About 5% of naive CD4, 3.5% of naive CD8, 2.3% of memory CD4, and approximately 0.39% of memory CD8 clonotypes were shared across several donors. Even with the large sequencing depth, rarefaction of the sorted-subset datasets indicated that sequencing was incomplete. Because the study included a small number of donors, the genetic and exposure-history diversity represented was limited. Based on pairwise subsampling, the degree of clonotype sharing among donors was expected to be affected by sequencing depth. Naive subsets generally had larger estimated clonotype richness than memory subsets. Sampling was restricted to blood, and TCR repertoires in tissues likely differ from the TCR repertoires found in blood.

Germline trimming amounts to 2 bases on V and 1 base on J, with 7 as the count of junction bases outside the gene matches. In the germline V gene, CDR1 corresponds to LGHNA and CDR2 to YNFKEQ. The CDR3 starts with the cysteine, ends with the phenylalanine, and has 18 residues. Only the CDR3 DNA stays, 54 bases, in frame from base 1. Healthy HIV-negative adults with no recently reported acute infections or vaccinations were included as donors. Every donor was a Caucasian adult living in Nashville, Tennessee, USA. CD4+ T cells were enriched by magnetic negative selection; naive cells were then positively selected on CD45RA, and the negative fraction formed the memory subset. Blood was obtained by leukapheresis, after which PBMCs were separated by Ficoll-Histopaque density gradient centrifugation and cryopreserved in liquid nitrogen vapor phase. Analytical flow cytometry was used to check the purity and quantity of every magnetically sorted T cell population. Genomic DNA was isolated from every sorted fraction and measured by UV absorbance on a Nanodrop 2000c.

TCR CDR3 regions were amplified from genomic DNA by multiplex PCR using the deep immunoSEQ assay. For each cell subset, the extracted genomic DNA was distributed evenly across all wells of several immunoSEQ 96-well plates, and each plate served as one replicate. Each replicate PCR for sorted subsets received roughly 0.2 ug genomic DNA, equal to tens of thousands of T cell genomes. Purified libraries were quantified with a Qubit 3.0 fluorometer, sized on a Bioanalyzer 2100, and re-quantified with the KAPA Library Quantification kit. A separate single-read 150-cycle Illumina NextSeq 550 flow cell was used to sequence each immunoSEQ 96-well plate. Per the source publication's procedure: The immunoSEQ output contained only junctional sequences without quality scores, so filtering could not match that applied to full-length reads. Sequences were annotated with PyIR, a Python wrapper for IgBLAST v1.9, and V/J genes and CDR3 were assigned using IMGT germline references. Any read was removed if the V/J assignment was weak (E-value above 1e-6), the CDR3 was missing, or the read contained stop codons, out-of-frame junctions, or ambiguous translated residues. V3J clonotypes were defined as sequences sharing an identical inferred V gene, J gene, and CDR3 amino acid sequence. The percentage overlap between two repertoires was calculated by dividing the number of shared unique clonotypes by the size of the smaller repertoire. RTK rarefaction, the Chao1 estimator, and Recon v2.1 estimates of unobserved clonotypes were used to assess repertoire richness. For all TCRbeta clonotypes obtained by the gDNA method from several donors, generation probabilities were computed with OLGA. Entries here come from immuneACCESS through TCRdb and include only in-frame sequences with V and J called. Some clones fail to appear in such tables; in the studies checked, an unresolved V gene covers under half of the shortfall, and the cause of the remainder is unknown. V, J and clone size are those of that table, while D and trimming were read from the DNA. A total of some 2,500,000 clones appear in this sample, about 90% of them only once. Approximately 0.39% of the sample comes from the top ten.

As concerns this clone: The specificity of this receptor is unknown. No much larger clonotype is one base removed from it; base qualities were not supplied.

The chain links TRBV4-2 with TRBJ2-5; TRBD2 matches 13 bases in the middle. The sequence was collected from a young man in good health. Some clones in this sample may be carry-over from other donors' samples. Material for sequencing was naive CD4+ T cells from PBMCs. What this sample's cell subset or site label stands for: CD45RA+ positively selected. The nucleotide sequence is TGTGCCAGCAGCCAACGACTAGCGGGAGGACTAATCCAAGAGACCCAGTACTTC. It translates as CASSQRLAGGLIQETQYF.